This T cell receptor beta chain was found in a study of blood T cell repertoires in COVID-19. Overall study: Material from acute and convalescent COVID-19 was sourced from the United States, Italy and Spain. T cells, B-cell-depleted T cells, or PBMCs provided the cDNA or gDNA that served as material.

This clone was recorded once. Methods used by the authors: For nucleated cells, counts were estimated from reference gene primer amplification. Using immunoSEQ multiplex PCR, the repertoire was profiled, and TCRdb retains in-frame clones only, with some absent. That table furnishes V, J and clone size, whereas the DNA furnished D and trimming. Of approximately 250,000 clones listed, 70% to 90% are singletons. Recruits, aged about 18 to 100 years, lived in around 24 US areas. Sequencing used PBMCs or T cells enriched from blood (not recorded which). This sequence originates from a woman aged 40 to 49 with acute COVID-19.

CDR3 sequence (DNA): TGTGCCAGCAGTAGGATCAAAGCCGGGACAGGGGGCCTTCTTAACTATGGCTACACCTTC. Protein product: CASSRIKAGTGGLLNYGYTF. J is TRBJ1-2 and V is TRBV27; 12 nucleotides line up with TRBD1. Losses at the gene ends were 5 bases for V and 1 base for J; bases not matched to a gene: 17. Germline V CDR1 and CDR2: MNHEY, SMNVEV (reference sequence). This CDR3 is 20 amino acids long.